Following are 6 T cell receptor beta chains from one sample sequenced in a study of blood T cell repertoires in COVID-19. This table comes from immunoSEQ multiplex PCR, and its TCRdb copy is limited to in-frame clones, with some not included. Of around 280,000 clones in the sample, 85% to 90% are singletons; the top ten hold 11%. The sequenced sample consisted of peripheral blood. These receptors originate from a woman aged 30 to 39 with COVID-19, enrolled during active disease.

V is TRBV9 and J is TRBJ1-3, with unresolved D. The V end lost 2 bases, the J end lost 2 bases, and 8 bases lay between the germline ends. The CDR3 length is 14 residues. CDR1 and CDR2 (germline): SGDLS, YYNGEE. As DNA, the CDR3 is TGTGCCAGCAGCGTTGAAGCCCCTGGAAACACCATATATTTT. It specifies CASSVEAPGNTIYF.

The chain combines TRBV27 with TRBJ1-1; 7 bases are shared with TRBD1. This CDR3 contains 13 residues. Germline V gene lookup returns CDR1 MNHEY and CDR2 SMNVEV (reference sequence). V dropped 4 bases and J dropped 6; count of bases not matched to a gene: 5. CDR3 residues: CASSSQGGSEAFF. The CDR3 DNA reads as TGTGCCAGCAGTTCTCAAGGGGGCTCTGAAGCTTTCTTT.

V is TRBV4-1 and J is TRBJ2-7; maybe TRBD2 (6 bases). With 1 base removed from V and 6 bases from J, the gap between germline ends came to 10 bases. Germline V gene sequence: CDR1 MGHRA, CDR2 YSYEKL. The CDR3 consists of 13 residues. In DNA form, the CDR3 reads TGCGCCAGCAGCCAAGTTGGGGGAGGCGAGCAGTACTTC. Encoded protein: CASSQVGGGEQYF.

The V gene is TRBV3-1 (or the pseudogene TRBV3-2), the J gene TRBJ2-1, with 7 bases aligning to TRBD2. Germline values: CDR1 LGHDT, CDR2 YNNKEL (reference sequence). Losses at the gene ends were 2 bases for V and 2 bases for J; bases not matched to a gene: 3. CDR3 length: 15 amino acids. CDR3 loop: CASSQRDYTYNEQFF. In DNA, the CDR3 is TGTGCCAGCAGCCAAAGGGACTACACCTACAATGAGCAGTTCTTC.

The chain couples TRBV6-5 to TRBJ2-3; D remains ambiguous. V dropped 2 bases and J dropped 6 bases, with 3 bases sitting between them. This CDR3 comprises 11 residues. CDR1 and CDR2 (germline): MNHEY, SVGAGI. CDR3 bases: TGTGCCAGCAGTTACCGGGATACGCAGTATTTT. Translated: CASSYRDTQYF.

CDR3 sequence (DNA): TGTGCCAGCAGCCAAGATCTTGGGTTCGGGGACTATGGCTACACCTTC. Residues: CASSQDLGFGDYGYTF. This rearrangement joins TRBV4-2 to TRBJ1-2; D call uncertain. The CDR3 length is 16 residues. Trimming left V 0 bases short and J 3 bases short, with 14 bases between. In germline, CDR1 is LGHNA, CDR2 YNFKEQ.